The TCR beta chain described here comes from a study of CD8 T cells in ankylosing spondylitis. General observations from the study: Relatively scarce in peripheral blood, disease-linked clones were CD8+. Ankylosing spondylitis blood seemed to carry a telltale TCR beta motif made of fewer than ten highly homologous variants. Earlier studies detected some motif variants in reactive arthritis synovial fluid and blood.

Quantitative barcoded 5'-RACE was used to prepare TCR beta libraries. MiXCR, applied by TCRdb to the 5' RACE reads, yields one record per CDR3 protein. Here the sample spans more than 600,000 distinct CDR3 sequences, 15% to 20% being singletons. J lost 4 bases, V lost 1 base, and 2 bases had no gene match. CDR3 size: 13 residues. Looked up from germline, CDR1 is SQVTM and CDR2 is ANQGSEA. To note about this clonotype: The antigen is unknown.

Sequenced: blood, either unsorted or a sorted T cell fraction (not recorded which). This clonotype originated in a male donor with ankylosing spondylitis. The J gene is TRBJ1-1, the V gene TRBV29-1, with TRBD1 matching over 8 bases. This chain's CDR3 is CSVEATGGTEAFF. The CDR3 bases are TGCAGCGTTGAAGCTACAGGGGGCACTGAAGCTTTCTTT.